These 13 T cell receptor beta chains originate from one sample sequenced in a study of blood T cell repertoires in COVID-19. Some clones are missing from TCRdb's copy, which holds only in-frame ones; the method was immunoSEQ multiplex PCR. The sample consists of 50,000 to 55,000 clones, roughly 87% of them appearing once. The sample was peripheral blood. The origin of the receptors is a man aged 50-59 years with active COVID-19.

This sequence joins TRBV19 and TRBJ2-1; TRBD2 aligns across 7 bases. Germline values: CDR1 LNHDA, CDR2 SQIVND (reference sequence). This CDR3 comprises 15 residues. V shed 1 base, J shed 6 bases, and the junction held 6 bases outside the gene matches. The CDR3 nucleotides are TGTGCCAGTAGTATAGTCGCGGGGGTTGGCAATGAGCAGTTCTTC. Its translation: CASSIVAGVGNEQFF.

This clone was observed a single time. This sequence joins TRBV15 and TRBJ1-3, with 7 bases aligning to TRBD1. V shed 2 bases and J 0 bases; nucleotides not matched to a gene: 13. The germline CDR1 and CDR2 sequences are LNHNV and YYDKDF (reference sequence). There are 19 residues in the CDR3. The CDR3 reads CATSRFRPGGSLSGNTIYF. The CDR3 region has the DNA TGTGCCACCAGCAGATTCCGGCCAGGGGGTTCCCTCTCTGGAAACACCATATATTTT.

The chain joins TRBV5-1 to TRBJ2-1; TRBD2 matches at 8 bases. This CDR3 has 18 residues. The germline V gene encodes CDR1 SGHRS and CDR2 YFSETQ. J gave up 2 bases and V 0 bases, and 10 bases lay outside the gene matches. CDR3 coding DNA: TGCGCCAGCAGCTTGGACGCCGCGGGGGGAGTCCCCTACAATGAGCAGTTCTTC. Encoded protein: CASSLDAAGGVPYNEQFF.

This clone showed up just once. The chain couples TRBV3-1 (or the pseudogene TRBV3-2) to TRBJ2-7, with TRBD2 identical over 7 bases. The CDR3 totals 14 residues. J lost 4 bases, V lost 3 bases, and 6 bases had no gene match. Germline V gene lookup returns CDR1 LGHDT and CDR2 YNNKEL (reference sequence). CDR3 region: CASSQGGGLYEQYF. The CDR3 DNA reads TGTGCCAGCAGCCAGGGGGGGGGATTGTACGAGCAGTACTTC.

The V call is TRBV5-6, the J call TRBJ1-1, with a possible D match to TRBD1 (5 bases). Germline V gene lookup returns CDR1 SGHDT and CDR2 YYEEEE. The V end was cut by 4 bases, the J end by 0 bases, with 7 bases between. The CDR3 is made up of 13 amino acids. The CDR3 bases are TGTGCCAGCAGCAGACAGCTGAACACTGAAGCTTTCTTT. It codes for CASSRQLNTEAFF.

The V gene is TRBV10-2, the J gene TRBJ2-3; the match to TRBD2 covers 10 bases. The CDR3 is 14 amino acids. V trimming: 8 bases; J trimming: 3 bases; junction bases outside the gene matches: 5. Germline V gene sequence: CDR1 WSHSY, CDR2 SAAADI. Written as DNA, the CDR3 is TGCGCCAGCTCGGGACTAGCGTTGACAGATACGCAGTATTTT. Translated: CASSGLALTDTQYF.

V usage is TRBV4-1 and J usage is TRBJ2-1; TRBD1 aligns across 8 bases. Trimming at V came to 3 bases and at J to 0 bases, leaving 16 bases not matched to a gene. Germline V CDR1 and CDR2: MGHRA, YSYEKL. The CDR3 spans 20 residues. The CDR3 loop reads CASSQQGAGGRLSSYNEQFF. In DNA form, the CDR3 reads TGCGCCAGCAGCCAGCAGGGGGCAGGGGGCCGTCTCAGCTCCTACAATGAGCAGTTCTTC.

This CDR3 reads CASSGLGTGTNEQFF. DNA of the CDR3: TGTGCCAGCAGTGGGTTGGGGACAGGGACTAATGAGCAGTTCTTC. V usage is TRBV2 and J usage is TRBJ2-1; 9 nucleotides align to TRBD1. Germline CDR1 reads SNHLY; CDR2 reads FYNNEI. The CDR3 covers 15 residues. V lost 4 bases, J lost 7 bases, and 8 bases stayed unmatched. The complete variable domain, with remaining parts taken from reference TRBV2 and TRBJ2-1, reads EPEVTQTPSHQVTQMGQEVILRCVPISNHLYFYWYRQILGQKVEFLVSFYNNEISEKSEIFDDQFSVERPDGSNFTLKIRSTKLEDSAMYFCASSGLGTGTNEQFFGPGTRLTVL.

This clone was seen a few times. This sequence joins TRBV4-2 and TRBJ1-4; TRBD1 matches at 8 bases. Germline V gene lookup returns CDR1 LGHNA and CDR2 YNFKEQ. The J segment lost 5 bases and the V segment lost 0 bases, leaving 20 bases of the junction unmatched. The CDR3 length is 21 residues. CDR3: CASSQDLSSGQGIPQNEKLFF. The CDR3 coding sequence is TGTGCCAGCAGCCAAGATCTGTCGTCCGGACAGGGCATCCCGCAAAATGAAAAACTGTTTTTT.

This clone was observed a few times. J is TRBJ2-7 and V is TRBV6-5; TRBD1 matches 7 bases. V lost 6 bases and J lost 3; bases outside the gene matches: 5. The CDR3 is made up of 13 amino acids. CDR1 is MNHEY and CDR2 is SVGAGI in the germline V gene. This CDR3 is CASSWDRGYEQYF. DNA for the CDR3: TGTGCCAGCAGCTGGGACAGAGGCTACGAGCAGTACTTC.

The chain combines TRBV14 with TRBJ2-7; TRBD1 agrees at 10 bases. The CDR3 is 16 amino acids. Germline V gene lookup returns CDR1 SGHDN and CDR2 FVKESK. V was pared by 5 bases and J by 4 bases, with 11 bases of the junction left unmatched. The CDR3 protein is CASSLRTGGSLYEQYF. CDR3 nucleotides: TGTGCCAGCAGCTTACGGACAGGGGGTAGCTTATACGAGCAGTACTTC.

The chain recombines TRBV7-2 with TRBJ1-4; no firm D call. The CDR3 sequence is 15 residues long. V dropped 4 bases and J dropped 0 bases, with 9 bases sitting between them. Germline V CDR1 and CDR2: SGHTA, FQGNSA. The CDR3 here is CASSYQYSTNEKLFF. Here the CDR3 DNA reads TGTGCCAGCAGCTACCAGTATTCAACTAATGAAAAACTGTTTTTT.

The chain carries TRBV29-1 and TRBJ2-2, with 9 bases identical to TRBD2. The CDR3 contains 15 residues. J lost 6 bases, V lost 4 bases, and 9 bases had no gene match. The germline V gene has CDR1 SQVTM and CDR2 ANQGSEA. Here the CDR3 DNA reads TGCAGCGTTGTCGTCGGTAGCGGGAGCTCCGGGGAGCTGTTTTTT. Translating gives CSVVVGSGSSGELFF.